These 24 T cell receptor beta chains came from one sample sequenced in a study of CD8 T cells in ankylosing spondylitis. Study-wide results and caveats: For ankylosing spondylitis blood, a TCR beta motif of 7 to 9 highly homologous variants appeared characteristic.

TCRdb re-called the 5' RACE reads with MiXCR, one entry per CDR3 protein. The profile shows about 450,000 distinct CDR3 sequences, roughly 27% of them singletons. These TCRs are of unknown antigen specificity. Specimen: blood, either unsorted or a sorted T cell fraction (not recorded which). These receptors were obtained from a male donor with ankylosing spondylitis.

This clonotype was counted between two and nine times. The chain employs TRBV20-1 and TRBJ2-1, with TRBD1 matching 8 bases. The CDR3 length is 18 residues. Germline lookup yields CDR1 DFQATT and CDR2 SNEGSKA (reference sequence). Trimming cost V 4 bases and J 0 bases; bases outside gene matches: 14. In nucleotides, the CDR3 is TGCAGTGCTATCGGACAGGGACGACATACCAGCTCCTACAATGAGCAGTTCTTC. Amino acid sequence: CSAIGQGRHTSSYNEQFF.

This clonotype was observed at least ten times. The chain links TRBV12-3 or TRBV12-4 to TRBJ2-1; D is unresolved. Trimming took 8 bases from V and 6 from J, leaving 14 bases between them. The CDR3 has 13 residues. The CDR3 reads CASLRDLSNEQFF. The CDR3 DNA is TGTGCCAGCCTCCGTGATCTTAGCAATGAGCAGTTCTTC.

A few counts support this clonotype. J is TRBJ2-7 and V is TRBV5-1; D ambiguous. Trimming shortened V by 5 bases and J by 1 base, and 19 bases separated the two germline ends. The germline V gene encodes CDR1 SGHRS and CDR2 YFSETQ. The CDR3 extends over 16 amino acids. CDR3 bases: TGCGCCAGCAGTATGGGTCAGGCCTCCCGTTCCTACGAGCAGTACTTC. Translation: CASSMGQASRSYEQYF.

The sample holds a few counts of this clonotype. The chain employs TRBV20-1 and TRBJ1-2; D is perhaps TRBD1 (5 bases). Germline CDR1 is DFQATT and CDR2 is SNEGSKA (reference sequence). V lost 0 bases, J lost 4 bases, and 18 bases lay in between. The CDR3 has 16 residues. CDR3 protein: CSARDEGRQTIYGYTF. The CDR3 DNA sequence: TGCAGTGCTAGAGATGAGGGACGGCAGACGATCTATGGCTACACCTTC.

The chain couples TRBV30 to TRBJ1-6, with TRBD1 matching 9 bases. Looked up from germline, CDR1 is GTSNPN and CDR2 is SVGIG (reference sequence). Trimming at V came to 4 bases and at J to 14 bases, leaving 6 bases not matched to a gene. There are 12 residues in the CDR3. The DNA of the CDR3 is TGTGCCTGGACAACGGGACAGGGCACCCTCCACTTT. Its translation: CAWTTGQGTLHF.

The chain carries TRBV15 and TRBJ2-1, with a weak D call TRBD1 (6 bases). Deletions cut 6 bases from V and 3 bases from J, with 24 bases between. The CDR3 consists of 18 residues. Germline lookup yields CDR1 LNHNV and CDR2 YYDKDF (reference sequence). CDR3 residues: CATRARGSPGGNYNEQFF. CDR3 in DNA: TGTGCCACCAGAGCCAGGGGTTCCCCGGGTGGTAACTACAATGAGCAGTTCTTC.

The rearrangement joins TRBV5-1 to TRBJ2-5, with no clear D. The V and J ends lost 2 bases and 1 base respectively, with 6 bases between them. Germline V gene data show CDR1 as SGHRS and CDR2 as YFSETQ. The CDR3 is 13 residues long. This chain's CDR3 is CASSLNPQETQYF. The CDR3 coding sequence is TGCGCCAGCAGCTTAAATCCCCAAGAGACCCAGTACTTC.

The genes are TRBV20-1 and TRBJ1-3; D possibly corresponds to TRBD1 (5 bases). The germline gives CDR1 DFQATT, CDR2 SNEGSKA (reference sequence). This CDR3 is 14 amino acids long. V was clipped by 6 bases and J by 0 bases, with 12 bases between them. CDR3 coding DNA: TGCAGTGCCCCGTGGGGCTTCTCTGGAAACACCATATATTTT. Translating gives CSAPWGFSGNTIYF.

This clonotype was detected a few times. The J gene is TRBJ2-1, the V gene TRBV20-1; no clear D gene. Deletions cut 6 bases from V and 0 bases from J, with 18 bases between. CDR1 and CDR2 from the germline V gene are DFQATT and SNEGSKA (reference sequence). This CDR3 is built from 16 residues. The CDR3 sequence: CSASTYLRSSYNEQFF. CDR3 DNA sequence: TGCAGTGCCTCCACATATCTGAGAAGCTCCTACAATGAGCAGTTCTTC.

CDR3 region: CASGTGTDTQYF. CDR3 nucleotide sequence: TGTGCCAGCGGAACGGGGACAGATACGCAGTATTTT. The chain combines TRBV7-2 with TRBJ2-3, with D possibly matching TRBD2 (5 bases). Trimming left V 8 bases short and J 3 bases short, with 9 bases between. Germline V lookup: CDR1 SGHTA, CDR2 FQGNSA. The CDR3 covers 12 residues.

The DNA for the CDR3 is TGTGCCAGCAGCCCGCAGGGACAGGTGAACACTGAAGCTTTCTTT. The encoded protein is CASSPQGQVNTEAFF. V is TRBV5-5 and J is TRBJ1-1; 8 nucleotides align to TRBD1. The CDR3 contains 15 residues. Germline CDR1 is SGHKS and CDR2 is YYEKEE (reference sequence). Trimming took 4 bases from V and 0 from J; bases not matched to a gene: 5.

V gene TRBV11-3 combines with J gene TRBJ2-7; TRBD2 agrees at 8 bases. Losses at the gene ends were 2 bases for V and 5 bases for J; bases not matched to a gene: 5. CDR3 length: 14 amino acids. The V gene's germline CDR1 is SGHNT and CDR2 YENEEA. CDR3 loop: CASSLRGGPNEQYV. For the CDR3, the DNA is TGTGCCAGCAGCTTACGGGGGGGACCTAACGAGCAGTACGTC.

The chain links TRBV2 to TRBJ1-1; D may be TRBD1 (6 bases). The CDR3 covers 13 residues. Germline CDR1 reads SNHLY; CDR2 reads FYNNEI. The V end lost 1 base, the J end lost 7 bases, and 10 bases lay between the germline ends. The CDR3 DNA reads TGTGCCAGCAGTGAAGAGGGGGGCGTTGAAGCTTTCTTT. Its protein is CASSEEGGVEAFF.

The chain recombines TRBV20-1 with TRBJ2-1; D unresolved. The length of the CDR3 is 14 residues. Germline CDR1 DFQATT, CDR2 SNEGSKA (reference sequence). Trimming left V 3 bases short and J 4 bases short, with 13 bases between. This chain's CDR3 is CSASRGSVYNEQFF. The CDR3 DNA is TGCAGTGCTAGCAGAGGAAGCGTTTACAATGAGCAGTTCTTC.

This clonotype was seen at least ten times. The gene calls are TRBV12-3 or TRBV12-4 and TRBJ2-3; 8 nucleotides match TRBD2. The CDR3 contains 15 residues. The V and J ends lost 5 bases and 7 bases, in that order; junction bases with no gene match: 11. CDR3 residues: CASSTGGAVWHTQYF. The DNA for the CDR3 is TGTGCCAGCAGTACCGGGGGGGCAGTTTGGCATACGCAGTATTTT.

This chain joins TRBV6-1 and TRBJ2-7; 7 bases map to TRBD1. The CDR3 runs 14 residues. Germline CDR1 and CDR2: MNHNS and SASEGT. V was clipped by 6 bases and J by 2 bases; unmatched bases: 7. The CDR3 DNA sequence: TGTGCCAGCAGGGCCCCGGGACAGACCTACGAGCAGTACGTC. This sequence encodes CASRAPGQTYEQYV.

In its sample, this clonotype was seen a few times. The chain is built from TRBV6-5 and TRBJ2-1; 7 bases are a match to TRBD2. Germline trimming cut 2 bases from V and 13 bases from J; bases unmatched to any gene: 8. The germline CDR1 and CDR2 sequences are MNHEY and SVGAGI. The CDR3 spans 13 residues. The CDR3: CASSYQGGSGQFF. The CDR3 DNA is TGTGCCAGCAGTTACCAGGGAGGGAGCGGACAGTTCTTC.

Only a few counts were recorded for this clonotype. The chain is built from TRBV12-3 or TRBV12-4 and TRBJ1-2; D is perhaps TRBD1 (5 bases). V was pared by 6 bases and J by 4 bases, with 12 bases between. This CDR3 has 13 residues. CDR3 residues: CASREQDIYGYTF. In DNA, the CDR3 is TGTGCCAGCAGAGAACAGGACATCTATGGCTACACCTTC.

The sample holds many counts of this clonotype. CDR3 coding DNA: TGTGCCAGCAGCCAGCTCCCCTATCAGCCCCAGCATTTT. Translating it yields CASSQLPYQPQHF. The rearrangement uses TRBV3-1 and TRBJ1-5; D is uncertain. V lost 3 bases and J 5 bases, leaving 8 bases between the germline ends. Germline CDR1 is LGHDT and CDR2 is YNNKEL (reference sequence). The CDR3 spans 13 residues.

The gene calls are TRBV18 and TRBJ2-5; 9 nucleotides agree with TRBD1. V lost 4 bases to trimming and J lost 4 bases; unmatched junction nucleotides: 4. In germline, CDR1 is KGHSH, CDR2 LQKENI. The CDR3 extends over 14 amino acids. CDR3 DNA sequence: TGTGCCAGCTCACATAAGGACAGGGGAGAGACCCAGTACTTC. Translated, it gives CASSHKDRGETQYF.

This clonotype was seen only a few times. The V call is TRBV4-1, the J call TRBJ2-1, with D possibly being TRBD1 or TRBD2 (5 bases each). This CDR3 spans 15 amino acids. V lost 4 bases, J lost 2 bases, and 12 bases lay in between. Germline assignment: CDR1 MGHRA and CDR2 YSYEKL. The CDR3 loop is CASSLRDGTYNEQFF. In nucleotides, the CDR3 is TGCGCCAGCAGCCTCCGGGACGGAACCTACAATGAGCAGTTCTTC.

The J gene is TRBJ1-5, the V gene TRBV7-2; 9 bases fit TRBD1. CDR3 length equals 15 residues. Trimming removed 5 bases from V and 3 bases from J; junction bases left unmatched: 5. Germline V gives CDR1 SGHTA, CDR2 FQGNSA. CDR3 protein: CASSRTGVSNQPQHF. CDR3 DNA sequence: TGTGCCAGCAGCAGGACAGGGGTTTCCAATCAGCCCCAGCATTTT.

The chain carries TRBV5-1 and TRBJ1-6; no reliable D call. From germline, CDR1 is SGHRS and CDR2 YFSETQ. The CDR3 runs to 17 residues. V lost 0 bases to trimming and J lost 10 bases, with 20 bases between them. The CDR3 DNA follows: TGCGCCAGCAGCTTGGATCTCGCGGGAGGTGCTGGGTCACCCCTCCACTTT. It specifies CASSLDLAGGAGSPLHF. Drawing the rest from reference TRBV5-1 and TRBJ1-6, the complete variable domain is KAGVTQTPRYLIKTRGQQVTLSCSPISGHRSVSWYQQTPGQGLQFLFEYFSETQRNKGNFPGRFSGRQFSNSRSEMNVSTLELGDSALYLCASSLDLAGGAGSPLHFGNGTRLTVT.

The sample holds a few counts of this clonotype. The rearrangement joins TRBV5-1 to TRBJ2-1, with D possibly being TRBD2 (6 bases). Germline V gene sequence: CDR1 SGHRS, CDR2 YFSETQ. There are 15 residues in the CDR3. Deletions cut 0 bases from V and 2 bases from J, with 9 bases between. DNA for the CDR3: TGCGCCAGCAGCTTGGGAGCGGGTACCTACAATGAGCAGTTCTTC. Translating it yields CASSLGAGTYNEQFF.